This entry features one T cell receptor beta chain sequence. Produced via immunoSEQ multiplex PCR; TCRdb's table is partial and in-frame only. The data hold about 15,000 clones, with around 35% observed a single time. These data are taken from a study of graft-versus-host responses after intestinal transplantation. In the study overall: Transplant types were multivisceral, liver-intestinal, or isolated intestinal. Recipients uniformly received anti-thymocyte globulin induction, followed by tacrolimus and steroids for two to four years. General study findings and limits: Patients who carried graft-donor T cell macrochimerism also had high graft-versus-host to host-versus-graft clonal ratios in their allografts.

Plated together were roughly 200,000 CFSE-labeled responder cells and roughly 200,000 irradiated, violet-dye-labeled stimulator cells. The sequencing here drew on alloreactive CD8+ T cells from a mixed lymphocyte reaction culture, taken before intestinal transplant. Subset indicated: CFSE-low proliferating T cells sorted from roughly six-day pre-transplant mixed lymphocyte reaction (GvH or HvG direction). The TCR originated in a human patient who received an intestinal transplant.

CDR3 coding DNA: TGTGCCAGCAGTGAAATGGCAGGGTCGCGGGAGCAGTACTTC. Protein sequence: CASSEMAGSREQYF. The chain employs TRBV6-1 and TRBJ2-7, with D perhaps TRBD1 (5 bases). Trimming removed 2 bases from V and 7 bases from J, with 15 bases in between. The CDR3 runs 14 residues. Germline lookup yields CDR1 MNHNS and CDR2 SASEGT.